The 18 T cell receptor beta chains reported below all come from one sample, sequenced in a study of T cell responses to AZD1222 COVID-19 vaccine. The repertoire was sequenced with immunoSEQ multiplex PCR; TCRdb's copy has only in-frame clones and lacks some. The table lists roughly 72,000 clones, 88% of them singletons, with about 9.1% in the top ten. Sequenced material: peripheral blood, taken 28 days after the second dose of the MenACWY control vaccine. The receptors here all came from an adult who received the MenACWY meningococcal vaccine as a control.

The rearrangement links TRBV6-7 to TRBJ2-1, with D tentatively TRBD1 (6 bases). TRBV6-7 is an ORF; its function is uncertain. The CDR3 is made up of 19 amino acids. The V and J ends lost 0 bases and 0 bases respectively, with 18 bases between them. The CDR3 sequence: CASSYSEVGAKCSYNEQFF. The CDR3 DNA sequence: TGTGCCAGCAGTTACTCGGAGGTGGGGGCGAAGTGCTCCTACAATGAGCAGTTCTTC.

This sequence joins TRBV6-5 and TRBJ1-5; 8 nucleotides match TRBD1. This CDR3 has 15 amino acids. The V segment lost 6 bases and the J segment 4 bases; nucleotides outside the gene matches: 8. From germline, CDR1 is MNHEY and CDR2 SVGAGI. CDR3 coding DNA: TGTGCCAGCAGCCCCCGGACAGGGAGGAATCAGCCCCAGCATTTT. Its translation: CASSPRTGRNQPQHF.

The rearrangement links TRBV19 to TRBJ1-5, with 10 bases identical to TRBD1. J was trimmed by 7 bases and V by 2 bases; bases with no gene match: 8. CDR3 length equals 16 residues. The germline CDR1 and CDR2 sequences are LNHDA and SQIVND (reference sequence). The CDR3 coding sequence is TGTGCCAGTAGTATACGGGAGGGGACAGGGGTCCAGCCCCAGCATTTT. It specifies CASSIREGTGVQPQHF.

The rearrangement joins TRBV20-1 to TRBJ2-7; 10 nucleotides match TRBD2. The CDR3 runs 15 residues. Germline assignment: CDR1 DFQATT and CDR2 SNEGSKA (reference sequence). V dropped 3 bases and J dropped 0; count of bases not matched to a gene: 5. Here the CDR3 reads CSASSGGITSYEQYF. DNA for the CDR3: TGCAGTGCTAGTAGCGGGGGGATTACCTCCTACGAGCAGTACTTC.

The J gene is TRBJ1-2, the V gene TRBV5-1; the D gene is possibly TRBD1 (6 bases). Trimming stripped 2 bases from V and 7 bases from J, with 15 bases between. The germline gives CDR1 SGHRS, CDR2 YFSETQ. The CDR3 length is 14 residues. Here the CDR3 reads CASSFGGEASGYTF. For the CDR3, the DNA is TGCGCCAGCAGCTTCGGGGGCGAGGCGAGTGGCTACACCTTC.

V is TRBV27 and J is TRBJ1-1; maybe TRBD1 (5 bases). Germline lookup yields CDR1 MNHEY and CDR2 SMNVEV (reference sequence). Trimming took 5 bases from V and 0 from J, leaving 13 bases between them. The CDR3 has 15 amino acids. The CDR3 here is CASSHLPTVNTEAFF. In DNA form, the CDR3 reads TGTGCCAGCAGTCACCTCCCGACAGTGAACACTGAAGCTTTCTTT.

In its sample, this clone was seen a few times. The chain couples TRBV19 to TRBJ1-1; no definite D call. Trimming removed 5 bases from V and 3 bases from J, with 4 bases in between. Germline V gives CDR1 LNHDA, CDR2 SQIVND (reference sequence). This CDR3 comprises 11 residues. CDR3: CASSRHTEAFF. In DNA form, the CDR3 reads TGTGCCAGTAGTCGCCACACTGAAGCTTTCTTT. Full variable domain (missing parts from reference TRBV19 and TRBJ1-1): DGGITQSPKYLFRKEGQNVTLSCEQNLNHDAMYWYRQDPGQGLRLIYYSQIVNDFQKGDIAEGYSVSREKKESFPLTVTSAQKNPTAFYLCASSRHTEAFFGQGTRLTVV.

V is TRBV7-9 and J is TRBJ2-1; D is unresolved. Trimming shortened V by 1 base and J by 12 bases, and 7 bases separated the two germline ends. The CDR3 totals 11 residues. The germline CDR1 and CDR2 sequences are SEHNR and FQNEAQ (reference sequence). CDR3 loop: CASSLEFWQFF. For the CDR3, the DNA is TGTGCCAGCAGCTTAGAATTTTGGCAGTTCTTC.

This chain links TRBV6-1 with TRBJ1-6; D perhaps matches TRBD1 (5 bases). The germline V gene has CDR1 MNHNS and CDR2 SASEGT. The CDR3 runs to 15 residues. Deletions cut 2 bases from V and 10 bases from J, with 15 bases between. DNA for the CDR3: TGTGCCAGCAGTGAATTTGACAGAGGAGGATCACCCCTCCACTTT. Translation: CASSEFDRGGSPLHF.

This clone occurred once. This sequence joins TRBV6-1 and TRBJ2-1; D is perhaps TRBD1 or TRBD2 (5 bases each). Trimming shortened V by 3 bases and J by 5 bases, and 23 bases separated the two germline ends. Germline V gene lookup returns CDR1 MNHNS and CDR2 SASEGT. The CDR3 is 18 residues long. For the CDR3, the DNA is TGTGCCAGCAGTGACGGGGCAGGAGATTACTGGGGCCACAATGAGCAGTTCTTC. Translated, it gives CASSDGAGDYWGHNEQFF.

This chain joins TRBV18 and TRBJ2-6; D unclear. V dropped 6 bases and J dropped 4 bases, with 4 bases sitting between them. This CDR3 region has 12 residues. CDR1 KGHSH and CDR2 LQKENI come from the germline V gene. The CDR3: CASSLGANVLTF. In DNA form, the CDR3 reads TGTGCCAGCTCGCTCGGGGCCAACGTCCTGACTTTC.

The chain links TRBV25-1 to TRBJ2-2; D gene ambiguous. Germline loops: CDR1 MGHDK, CDR2 SYGVNS. The CDR3 totals 13 residues. V shed 4 bases and J shed 4 bases, with 7 bases lying between them. The DNA for the CDR3 is TGTGCCAGCAGTGGCAAGGCCACCGGGGAGCTGTTTTTT. Amino acids: CASSGKATGELFF.

The genes are TRBV7-2 and TRBJ1-2, with 9 positions matching TRBD1. Germline CDR1 is SGHTA and CDR2 is FQGNSA. V was clipped by 4 bases and J by 7 bases; unmatched bases: 7. The CDR3 loop spans 14 amino acids. The CDR3 DNA is TGTGCCAGCAGCTCCCCGGGACAGGGATTTGGCTACACCTTC. Translation: CASSSPGQGFGYTF. Supplemented by reference TRBV7-2 and TRBJ1-2, the full variable domain reads GAGVSQSPSNKVTEKGKDVELRCDPISGHTALYWYRQSLGQGLEFLIYFQGNSAPDKSGLPSDRFSAERTGGSVSTLTIQRTQQEDSAVYLCASSSPGQGFGYTFGSGTRLTVV.

The chain carries TRBV28 and TRBJ2-5; 14 bases agree with TRBD2. Germline-derived CDR1 and CDR2 are MDHEN and SYDVKM. V lost 6 bases, J lost 2 bases, and 8 bases stayed unmatched. The CDR3 is 17 residues long. The CDR3 region has the DNA TGTGCCAGCAGACTAGGACTAGCGGGGGGCCATCAAGAGACCCAGTACTTC. This gives the protein CASRLGLAGGHQETQYF.

V and J are TRBV6-2 or TRBV6-3 and TRBJ2-1; TRBD2 matches 13 bases. In germline, CDR1 is MNHEY, CDR2 SVGEGT. The length of the CDR3 is 18 residues. Losses at the gene ends were 7 bases for V and 1 base for J; bases not matched to a gene: 10. This CDR3 is CASIPGRLAGGSYNEQFF. The CDR3 nucleotides are TGTGCCAGCATCCCCGGGAGACTAGCGGGGGGATCCTACAATGAGCAGTTCTTC.

The V and J genes are TRBV7-8 and TRBJ2-7, with TRBD1 identical over 7 bases. Per germline, CDR1 SGHVS and CDR2 FQNEAQ. The CDR3 has 17 amino acids. V dropped 2 bases and J dropped 3; count of bases not matched to a gene: 13. The CDR3 is CASSLRRGRDRLYEQYF. The CDR3 DNA is TGTGCCAGCAGCTTAAGACGGGGACGGGACAGACTCTACGAGCAGTACTTC.

The chain employs TRBV6-6 and TRBJ1-1; 8 positions agree with TRBD1. Trimming removed 6 bases from V and 5 bases from J; junction bases left unmatched: 23. Germline values: CDR1 MNHNY, CDR2 SVGAGI (reference sequence). CDR3 length: 19 residues. In nucleotides, the CDR3 is TGTGCCAGCAGCTATTCGCCCATTAAAGACAGGGGAGCTGATACTGAAGCTTTCTTT. Translation: CASSYSPIKDRGADTEAFF.

The chain carries TRBV13 and TRBJ1-6, with 8 bases matching TRBD1. The ends lost 4 bases at V and 7 bases at J; junction bases unmatched: 9. The germline CDR1 and CDR2 sequences are PRHDT and FYEKMQ (reference sequence). CDR3 length equals 16 residues. The CDR3 protein is CASSSSGQGRNSPLHF. CDR3 in DNA: TGTGCCAGCAGCTCAAGCGGACAGGGTCGGAATTCACCCCTCCACTTT.